The rows below give T cell receptor beta chains drawn from one sample of a study of blood T cell repertoires in COVID-19. Assay: immunoSEQ multiplex PCR; the TCRdb copy retains only in-frame clones and omits some. The table records 100,000 to 110,000 clones, 80% of them present only once. Sequencing was done on a sample of peripheral blood. These receptors originate from a man aged 65 to 79 with active or convalescent COVID-19. The CDR3 runs from the conserved cysteine through the conserved F or W. A D gene is named only where the DNA matches it firmly. Only part of the rows carry a size: once, few, many, or a class if the clone is expanded.

abundance	j_gene	d_gene	v_gene	CDR3nt	CDR3aa
many	TRBJ2-1	NA	TRBV7-8	TGTGCCAGCAGTGGACTCTTCAATGAGCAGTTCTTC	CASSGLFNEQFF
NA	TRBJ1-4	TRBD1	TRBV2	TGTGCCAGCAGGTTACAGGGGAAGGCTAATGAAAAACTGTTTTTT	CASRLQGKANEKLFF
NA	TRBJ1-4	NA	TRBV28	TGTGCCAGCAGTTTGGGCAGGCAGCCAAATGAAAAACTGTTTTTT	CASSLGRQPNEKLFF
few	TRBJ1-2	TRBD1	TRBV2	TGTGCCAGCAGTTCCGGGACAGGGGCGATCTTCTATGGCTACACCTTC	CASSSGTGAIFYGYTF
NA	TRBJ1-1	TRBD1	TRBV5-6	TGTGCCAGCAGCCCCGGGACAGGGGTTATGGACACTGAAGCTTTCTTT	CASSPGTGVMDTEAFF
NA	TRBJ1-2	TRBD1	TRBV12-3/TRBV12-4	TGTGCCAGCAGTGACAGGGAAGTCTATGGCTACACCTTC	CASSDREVYGYTF
NA	TRBJ2-1	NA	TRBV7-3	TGTGCCAGCAGCTATGGGTTTGGGGCCAATGAGCAGTTCTTC	CASSYGFGANEQFF
NA	TRBJ2-7	TRBD1	TRBV3-1/TRBV3-2	TGTGCCAGCAGCCAAGCAACAGGGGGCATGGGGCAGTACTTC	CASSQATGGMGQYF
NA	TRBJ1-5	NA	TRBV6-2/TRBV6-3	TGTGCCAGCAGTCCCTGGGGGGGATACAATCAGCCCCAGCATTTT	CASSPWGGYNQPQHF
NA	TRBJ2-1	TRBD1	TRBV19	TGTGCCAGTACCCTAAACAGGGGGCCTAGCTCCTACAATGAGCAGTTCTTC	CASTLNRGPSSYNEQFF
NA	TRBJ2-7	NA	TRBV19	TGTGCCAGTAGTACCTACGGGACAACCTACGAGCAGTACTTC	CASSTYGTTYEQYF
NA	TRBJ1-1	TRBD1	TRBV19	TGTGCCAGTAGTCCCTGGGACAGGGCTTTGGGTACTGAAGCTTTCTTT	CASSPWDRALGTEAFF
NA	TRBJ1-1	NA	TRBV7-9	TGTGCCAGCAGCTTATCCGGCGGGGCTTTCTTT	CASSLSGGAFF
once	TRBJ1-6	TRBD1	TRBV6-6	TGTGCCAGCAGTCGACAGGGACAAAGCTCCTATAATTCACCCCTCCACTTT	CASSRQGQSSYNSPLHF
few	TRBJ2-3	TRBD2	TRBV11-2	TGTGCCAGCAGCTCGACTAGCGGGGGGGGTTGGGATACGCAGTATTTT	CASSSTSGGGWDTQYF
NA	TRBJ1-1	TRBD1	TRBV19	TGTGCCAGTAGTACAAGACAGGGGACAGCTTTCTTT	CASSTRQGTAFF
NA	TRBJ1-1	NA	TRBV7-9	TGTGCCAGCAGCTTACCAGGGGACACTGAAGCTTTCTTT	CASSLPGDTEAFF
few	TRBJ1-1	TRBD1	TRBV5-1	TGCGCCAGCAGCCCCCCGTTCGAGGGGGCGTCTGAAGCTTTCTTT	CASSPPFEGASEAFF
NA	TRBJ2-7	TRBD1	TRBV19	TGTGCCAGTAGTGAAGGACAGGGGTACGAGCAGTACTTC	CASSEGQGYEQYF
NA	TRBJ2-3	NA	TRBV7-6	TGTGCCAGCAGCTTACACCTAATATCCACAGATACGCAGTATTTT	CASSLHLISTDTQYF
NA	TRBJ1-6	TRBD1	TRBV7-2	TGTGCCAGCAGCTTATTAGGGGGCAAAGATTCACCCCTCCACTTT	CASSLLGGKDSPLHF
NA	TRBJ2-7	NA	TRBV27	TGTGCCAGCAGTGCCGGACACTCCTACGAGCAGTACTTC	CASSAGHSYEQYF
NA	TRBJ2-7	NA	TRBV30	TGTGCCTGGAGTAGAGCTAACGAGCAGTACTTC	CAWSRANEQYF
few	TRBJ1-2	NA	TRBV12-3/TRBV12-4	TGTGCCAGCAGCCCACAGGGCCGCTATGGCTACACCTTC	CASSPQGRYGYTF
NA	TRBJ2-7	NA	TRBV7-2	TGTGCCAGCAGCCCCCGCGGATACGAGCAGTACTTC	CASSPRGYEQYF
NA	TRBJ1-6	NA	TRBV21-1	TGTGCCAGCAGCAAAGTGAAGATCCAGGGGGAGAATTCACCCCTCCACTTT	CASSKVKIQGENSPLHF
few	TRBJ2-3	NA	TRBV7-6	TGTGCCAGCAGCTCGGCTCTTGACATCAATCCCACAGATACGCAGTATTTT	CASSSALDINPTDTQYF
NA	TRBJ2-1	TRBD2	TRBV7-2	TGTGCCAGCGGACTAGCGGGAGCCTACAATGAGCAGTTCTTC	CASGLAGAYNEQFF
few	TRBJ2-7	NA	TRBV7-3	TGTGCCAGCAGCTTGGCCCGCCTCACCGAGCAGTACTTC	CASSLARLTEQYF
NA	TRBJ2-5	NA	TRBV3-1/TRBV3-2	TGTGCCAGCAGCCAAAACTGGGGGACTGCGGAGACCCAGTACTTC	CASSQNWGTAETQYF
NA	TRBJ1-6	TRBD1	TRBV9	TGTGCCAGCAGCGCCTCGACAGGGGTCTCACCCCTCCACTTT	CASSASTGVSPLHF
NA	TRBJ2-2	TRBD1	TRBV5-5	TGTGCCAGCAGCTTTGGACAGGGCTACACCGGGGAGCTGTTTTTT	CASSFGQGYTGELFF
NA	TRBJ2-1	NA	TRBV6-2/TRBV6-3	TGTGCCAGCAGTCTCTCACCGTCCCACTACCAGTTCTTC	CASSLSPSHYQFF
NA	TRBJ1-1	TRBD1	TRBV9	TGTGCCAGCAGCCCAGGACAGGGGAACACTGAAGCTTTCTTT	CASSPGQGNTEAFF
NA	TRBJ2-3	TRBD2	TRBV11-2	TGTGCCAGCAGCTTAGGCGGGAGGACCACAGATACGCAGTATTTT	CASSLGGRTTDTQYF
NA	TRBJ1-4	NA	TRBV7-8	TGTGCCAGCAGCTTACCTGCAACTAATGAAAAACTGTTTTTT	CASSLPATNEKLFF
NA	TRBJ2-1	TRBD2	TRBV27	TGTGCCAGCAGTCCATGGACTAGCGGTCTCTCCTACAATGAGCAGTTCTTC	CASSPWTSGLSYNEQFF
NA	TRBJ1-5	TRBD1	TRBV5-6	TGTGCCAGCAGCTTGACAGGGGAACAGCCCCAGCATTTT	CASSLTGEQPQHF
NA	TRBJ1-5	NA	TRBV6-2/TRBV6-3	TGTGCCAGCAGTTCTAACAGGCTACATAGCAATCAGCCCCAGCATTTT	CASSSNRLHSNQPQHF
NA	TRBJ2-3	TRBD2	TRBV7-2	TGTGCCAGCAGCTTAGTCCTAGCGGGATTTACGCAGTATTTT	CASSLVLAGFTQYF
NA	TRBJ2-7	NA	TRBV5-1	TGCGCCAGCAGCCCCCCGGTGAACTCCTACGAGCAGTACTTC	CASSPPVNSYEQYF
NA	TRBJ2-7	TRBD1	TRBV4-1	TGCGCCAGCAGCCAGGACAGGTCCTTCTCCTACGAGCAGTACTTC	CASSQDRSFSYEQYF
NA	TRBJ2-2	NA	TRBV11-2	TGTGCCAGCAGCTTAGATCGGACTCGCACCGGGGAGCTGTTTTTT	CASSLDRTRTGELFF
NA	TRBJ1-5	NA	TRBV6-1	TGTGCCAGCAGTGACCTGGACAGTAGCAATCAGCCCCAGCATTTT	CASSDLDSSNQPQHF
few	TRBJ2-7	TRBD1	TRBV24-1	TGTGCCACCAGTGATCCAGGGGGCGAGCAGTACTTC	CATSDPGGEQYF